This T cell receptor beta chain was retrieved from a study of T cell changes during pregnancy in multiple sclerosis. Clones were read by immunoSEQ multiplex PCR, and TCRdb kept only the in-frame ones, dropping some. The sample records 70,000 to 80,000 clones, around 93% being singletons. V gave up 8 bases and J gave up 9 bases, with 20 bases separating them. Germline CDR1 reads MNHEY; CDR2 reads SMNVEV (reference sequence). The CDR3 is made up of 13 amino acids. The sequenced sample was peripheral blood, obtained in the first trimester of pregnancy. The chain is built from TRBV27 and TRBJ2-7, with D possibly matching TRBD2 (6 bases). This TCR was recovered from a female donor with multiple sclerosis, enrolled in a pregnancy study. This CDR3 reads CASASGLLMGQYF. The CDR3 DNA sequence: TGTGCCAGCGCCTCGGGACTCCTGATGGGGCAGTACTTC.